These 2 T cell receptor beta chains were all obtained from the same sample, sequenced in a study of brain T cells in children with intractable seizures. Data came from immunoSEQ multiplex PCR; TCRdb stores just in-frame clones and leaves some out. The sample consists of 340,000 or so clones, nearly 95% of them appearing once. The time point denotes: blood from clinic visit 5 months post-surgery; TSC patient then seizure free. The starting material was peripheral blood, obtained 4 to 6 months after surgery. The receptors derive from a boy under two years old with tuberous sclerosis and intractable seizures.

The V call is TRBV6-5, the J call TRBJ2-7, with D possibly being TRBD1 (5 bases). V lost 2 bases, J lost 4 bases, and 9 bases lay in between. The CDR3 has 13 residues. Germline V gene data show CDR1 as MNHEY and CDR2 as SVGAGI. The CDR3 DNA reads TGTGCCAGCAGTTACGAGTCAGGGTACGAGCAGTACTTC. It yields the protein CASSYESGYEQYF.

This clone was seen a single time. V usage is TRBV19 and J usage is TRBJ1-2, with unresolved D. CDR3 length equals 12 residues. CDR1 is LNHDA, CDR2 SQIVND, per germline (reference sequence). V was shortened by 7 bases and J by 7 bases, with 13 bases between the two germline ends. CDR3 region: CASTTSWRGYTF. CDR3 nucleotides: TGTGCCAGTACGACTTCATGGCGTGGCTACACCTTC.